The TCR beta chain described here comes from a study of T cell changes during pregnancy in multiple sclerosis. The germline V gene encodes CDR1 SGHDN and CDR2 FVKESK. The CDR3 covers 23 residues. Trimming removed 0 bases from V and 0 bases from J, with 27 bases in between. Generated by immunoSEQ multiplex PCR, the TCRdb table keeps only in-frame clones and is missing some. The sample yields roughly 80,000 clones, 93% seen once. The sequenced sample was peripheral blood, obtained in the second trimester of pregnancy. The J gene is TRBJ1-6, the V gene TRBV14; D is unresolved. The sequence derives from a female donor with multiple sclerosis, enrolled in a pregnancy study. For the CDR3, the DNA is TGTGCCAGCAGCCAAGACCCGCTAGAGATAGTACCGGCCCTGTTCTCCTATAATTCACCCCTCCACTTT. Translating gives CASSQDPLEIVPALFSYNSPLHF.